Following are 20 T cell receptor beta chains from one sample sequenced in a study of blood T cell repertoires in COVID-19. The method was immunoSEQ multiplex PCR; TCRdb's version includes in-frame clones alone and lacks a portion of them. Here the sample spans roughly 130,000 clones, around 80% being singletons. Material: peripheral blood. These receptors came from a man aged 50 to 60 with acute or convalescent COVID-19.

The chain employs TRBV27 and TRBJ1-2; 7 bases line up with TRBD1. The CDR3 sequence is 16 residues long. The J segment lost 0 bases and the V segment lost 0 bases, leaving 4 bases of the junction unmatched. CDR1 and CDR2 from the germline V gene are MNHEY and SMNVEV (reference sequence). The CDR3 nucleotides read TGTGCCAGCAGTTTATCGGTGACAGGGACTAACTATGGCTACACCTTC. This encodes CASSLSVTGTNYGYTF.

J is TRBJ1-4 and V is TRBV25-1, with D maybe TRBD1 (5 bases). Per the germline V gene, CDR1 is MGHDK and CDR2 is SYGVNS. The V and J ends lost 4 bases and 8 bases respectively, with 11 bases between them. The CDR3 is made up of 13 amino acids. The CDR3 coding sequence is TGTGCCAGCAGTGGAAGGCAGGGAGAAAAACTGTTTTTT. It is translated as CASSGRQGEKLFF.

The chain carries TRBV27 and TRBJ1-2; D gene ambiguous. Germline V lookup: CDR1 MNHEY, CDR2 SMNVEV (reference sequence). This CDR3 region has 13 residues. Trimming pared 2 bases from V and 4 bases from J, leaving 8 bases between. For the CDR3, the DNA is TGTGCCAGCAGTTTAGCGGGGTTCTATGGCTACACCTTC. As protein: CASSLAGFYGYTF.

The chain has TRBV6-5 and TRBJ1-1; D is perhaps TRBD1 (5 bases). The CDR3 totals 14 residues. From germline, CDR1 is MNHEY and CDR2 SVGAGI. V was clipped by 5 bases and J by 0 bases, with 10 bases between them. The CDR3 sequence: CASSTTVMNTEAFF. Written as DNA, the CDR3 is TGTGCCAGCAGTACGACAGTTATGAACACTGAAGCTTTCTTT.

The chain has TRBV19 and TRBJ1-2, with D maybe TRBD1 (5 bases). V lost 7 bases and J 7 bases, leaving 10 bases between the germline ends. Per germline, CDR1 LNHDA and CDR2 SQIVND (reference sequence). The CDR3 is made up of 11 amino acids. The CDR3 is CASTGPSGYTF. The CDR3 nucleotides read TGTGCCAGTACAGGGCCGAGTGGCTACACCTTC.

The V and J genes are TRBV4-1 and TRBJ2-3, with TRBD1 matching 7 bases. The V and J ends lost 4 bases and 3 bases, in that order; junction bases with no gene match: 1. The CDR3 runs 13 residues. Germline V gene lookup returns CDR1 MGHRA and CDR2 YSYEKL. The CDR3: CASSPQGTDTQYF. The CDR3 DNA is TGCGCCAGCAGCCCACAGGGGACAGATACGCAGTATTTT.

The rearrangement uses TRBV7-9 and TRBJ2-5; 13 bases are shared with TRBD2. Germline CDR1 is SEHNR and CDR2 is FQNEAQ (reference sequence). The CDR3 runs to 18 residues. The V segment lost 1 base and the J segment 3 bases; nucleotides outside the gene matches: 8. For the CDR3, the DNA is TGTGCCAGCAGCTTAGGTCGTACTAGCGGGGGGGCGGAAGAGACCCAGTACTTC. This codes for CASSLGRTSGGAEETQYF.

The J gene is TRBJ2-5, the V gene TRBV19; 8 positions agree with TRBD1. The CDR3 totals 17 residues. Losses at the gene ends were 3 bases for V and 2 bases for J; bases not matched to a gene: 11. CDR1 LNHDA and CDR2 SQIVND come from the germline V gene (reference sequence). The CDR3 DNA reads as TGTGCCAGTAGTATTGGTAGTGGACAGGGACTTCAAGAGACCCAGTACTTC. Translating it yields CASSIGSGQGLQETQYF.

This chain links TRBV12-5 with TRBJ1-1; TRBD1 agrees at 8 bases. V lost 5 bases, J lost 1 base, and 3 bases stayed unmatched. This CDR3 region has 14 residues. Germline CDR1 reads LGHNT; CDR2 reads FRNRAP. The CDR3 DNA is TGTGCTAGTGGTCCGGACAGGGAGAACACTGAAGCTTTCTTT. Translating gives CASGPDRENTEAFF. The full variable domain, completed using reference TRBV12-5 and TRBJ1-1, is DARVTQTPRHKVTEMGQEVTMRCQPILGHNTVFWYRQTMMQGLELLAYFRNRAPLDDSGMPKDRFSAEMPDATLATLKIQPSEPRDSAVYFCASGPDRENTEAFFGQGTRLTVV.

This clone is categorized as medium-sized. The J gene is TRBJ1-1, the V gene TRBV5-1; perhaps TRBD1 as D (5 bases). This CDR3 has 11 amino acids. Looked up from germline, CDR1 is SGHRS and CDR2 is YFSETQ. V lost 0 bases to trimming and J lost 11 bases, with 8 bases between them. CDR3 loop: CASSLAGFAFF. The CDR3 DNA reads TGCGCCAGCAGCTTGGCAGGGTTTGCTTTCTTT.

The chain is built from TRBV7-6 and TRBJ2-3; perhaps TRBD2 as D (7 bases). Germline CDR1 and CDR2: SGHVS and FNYEAQ. V lost 5 bases and J 2 bases, leaving 20 bases between the germline ends. The CDR3 spans 17 residues. The CDR3 DNA follows: TGTGCCAGCAGCCCAGAAGGGCGGGGGCCATTCACAGATACGCAGTATTTT. Translated, it gives CASSPEGRGPFTDTQYF.

The CDR3 sequence: CASSLGQGSTSQQFF. The CDR3 DNA reads TGCGCCAGCAGCTTGGGACAGGGGAGTACGTCCCAGCAGTTCTTC. The chain has TRBV5-1 and TRBJ2-1; 8 positions match TRBD1. This CDR3 region has 15 residues. V lost 0 bases, J lost 11 bases, and 10 bases stayed unmatched. Germline V gives CDR1 SGHRS, CDR2 YFSETQ.

The chain carries TRBV7-2 and TRBJ1-5, with D possibly matching TRBD1 (5 bases). Between the trimmed V and J ends, which lost 7 bases and 2 bases, there was a span of 9 bases. CDR3 size: 13 residues. The germline CDR1 and CDR2 sequences are SGHTA and FQGNSA. CDR3 in amino acids: CASTATGNQPQHF. CDR3 in DNA: TGTGCCAGCACCGCGACAGGCAATCAGCCCCAGCATTTT. The whole variable domain, filled in from reference TRBV7-2 and TRBJ1-5, reads GAGVSQSPSNKVTEKGKDVELRCDPISGHTALYWYRQSLGQGLEFLIYFQGNSAPDKSGLPSDRFSAERTGGSVSTLTIQRTQQEDSAVYLCASTATGNQPQHFGDGTRLSIL.

V gene TRBV25-1 combines with J gene TRBJ2-3; 7 bases map to TRBD2. Germline CDR1 is MGHDK and CDR2 is SYGVNS. The length of the CDR3 is 14 residues. Trimming removed 7 bases from V and 3 bases from J; junction bases left unmatched: 7. This chain's CDR3 is CASKRDYDTDTQYF. CDR3 DNA: TGTGCCAGCAAGCGGGACTACGATACAGATACGCAGTATTTT.

The chain carries TRBV20-1 and TRBJ2-1; 8 bases line up with TRBD2. CDR1 is DFQATT, CDR2 SNEGSKA, per germline (reference sequence). CDR3 size: 11 residues. The CDR3 DNA reads as TGCAGCGGCGGGGGGTGGAATGAGCAGTTCTTC. Translating it yields CSGGGWNEQFF.

This chain connects TRBV5-8 to TRBJ1-4, with TRBD1 as a possible D gene (6 bases). V lost 0 bases to trimming and J lost 0 bases, with 9 bases between them. CDR3 length: 16 residues. The V gene's germline CDR1 is SGHTS and CDR2 YDEGEE. The CDR3 nucleotides read TGTGCCAGCAGCTTGGGAACAGGGACAACTAATGAAAAACTGTTTTTT. Translating gives CASSLGTGTTNEKLFF.

The chain combines TRBV12-5 with TRBJ1-2; TRBD1 matches 10 bases. Germline CDR1 reads LGHNT; CDR2 reads FRNRAP. J gave up 6 bases and V 5 bases, and 12 bases lay outside the gene matches. There are 16 residues in the CDR3. The CDR3 spells CASGDRQGAKIHGYTF. DNA for the CDR3: TGTGCTAGTGGTGATAGACAGGGGGCGAAAATTCATGGCTACACCTTC.

The chain joins TRBV7-9 to TRBJ2-3; 13 nucleotides align to TRBD2. The CDR3 length is 18 residues. CDR1 SEHNR and CDR2 FQNEAQ come from the germline V gene (reference sequence). The V segment lost 4 bases and the J segment 3 bases; nucleotides outside the gene matches: 10. In DNA form, the CDR3 reads TGTGCCAGCAGCTCGATCGGGACTAGCGGGGTATTTACAGATACGCAGTATTTT. This sequence encodes CASSSIGTSGVFTDTQYF.

This chain connects TRBV5-8 to TRBJ2-1, with 8 bases lining up with TRBD2. The germline gives CDR1 SGHTS, CDR2 YDEGEE. This CDR3 spans 15 amino acids. V lost 2 bases and J lost 1; bases outside the gene matches: 2. The CDR3 here is CASSLLAGSYNEQFF. The CDR3, as DNA: TGTGCCAGCAGCTTATTAGCGGGGTCCTACAATGAGCAGTTCTTC.

This clone was counted many times. The rearrangement links TRBV4-2 to TRBJ2-5, with 10 nucleotides matching TRBD2. The CDR3 has 16 residues. CDR1 and CDR2 from the germline V gene are LGHNA and YNFKEQ. V trimming: 0 bases; J trimming: 5 bases; junction bases outside the gene matches: 6. The CDR3 loop reads CASSQDGSGGSETQYF. As DNA, the CDR3 is TGTGCCAGCAGCCAAGATGGTAGCGGGGGGTCGGAGACCCAGTACTTC.